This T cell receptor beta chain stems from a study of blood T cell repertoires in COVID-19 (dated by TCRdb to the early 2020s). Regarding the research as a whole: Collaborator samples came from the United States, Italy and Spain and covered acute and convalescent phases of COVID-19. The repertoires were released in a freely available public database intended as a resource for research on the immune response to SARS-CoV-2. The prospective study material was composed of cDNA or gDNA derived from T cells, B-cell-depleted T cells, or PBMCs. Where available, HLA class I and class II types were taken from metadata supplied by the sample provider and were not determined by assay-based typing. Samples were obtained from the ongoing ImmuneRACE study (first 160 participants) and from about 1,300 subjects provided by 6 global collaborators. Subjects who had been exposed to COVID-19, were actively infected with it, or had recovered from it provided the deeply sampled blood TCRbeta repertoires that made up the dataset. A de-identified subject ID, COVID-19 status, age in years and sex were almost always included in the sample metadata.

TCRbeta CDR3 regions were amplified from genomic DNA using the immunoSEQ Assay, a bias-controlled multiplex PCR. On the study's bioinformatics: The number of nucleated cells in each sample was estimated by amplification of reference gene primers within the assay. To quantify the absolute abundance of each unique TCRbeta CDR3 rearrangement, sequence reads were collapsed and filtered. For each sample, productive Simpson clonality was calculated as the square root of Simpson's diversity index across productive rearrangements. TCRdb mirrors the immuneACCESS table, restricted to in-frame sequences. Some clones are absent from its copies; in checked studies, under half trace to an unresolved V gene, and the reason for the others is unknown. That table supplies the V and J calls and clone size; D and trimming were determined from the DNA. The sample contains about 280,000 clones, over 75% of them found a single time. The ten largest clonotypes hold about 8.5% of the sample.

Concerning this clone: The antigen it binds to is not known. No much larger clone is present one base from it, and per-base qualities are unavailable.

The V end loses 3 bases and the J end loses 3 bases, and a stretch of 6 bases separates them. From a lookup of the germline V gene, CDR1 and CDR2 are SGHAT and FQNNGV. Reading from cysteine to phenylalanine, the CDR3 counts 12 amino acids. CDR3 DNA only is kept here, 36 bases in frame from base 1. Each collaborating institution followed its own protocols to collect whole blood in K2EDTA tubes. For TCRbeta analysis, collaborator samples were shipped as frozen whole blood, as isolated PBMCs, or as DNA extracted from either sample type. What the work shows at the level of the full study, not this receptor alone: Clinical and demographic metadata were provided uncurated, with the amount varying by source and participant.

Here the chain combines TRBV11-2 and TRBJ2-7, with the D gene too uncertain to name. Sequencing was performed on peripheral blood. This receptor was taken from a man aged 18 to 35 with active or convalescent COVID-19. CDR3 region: CASSLYGYEQYF. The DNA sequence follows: TGTGCCAGCAGCTTGTACGGCTACGAGCAGTACTTC.